The 21 T cell receptor beta chains below were found in one sample sequenced in a study of spatial heterogeneity in lung cancer. TCRdb ran MiXCR on the 5' RACE reads and lists one entry per CDR3 protein. Of about 21,000 distinct CDR3 sequences listed, approximately 4.6% were seen once; the top ten hold 6.5% to 9%. Time point given: sample taken at primary tumor resection. The sample consisted of PBMCs, taken at surgery. These TCRs come from a male donor with early-stage non-small cell lung cancer.

This clonotype was counted ten times or more. The chain links TRBV5-5 to TRBJ1-6, with a possible D match to TRBD1 (5 bases). This CDR3 spans 15 amino acids. V gave up 4 bases and J gave up 5 bases, with 13 bases separating them. Germline CDR1 SGHKS, CDR2 YYEKEE (reference sequence). CDR3 amino acids: CASSQPGRNNSPLHF. CDR3 nucleotides: TGTGCCAGCAGCCAGCCGGGACGGAATAATTCACCCCTCCACTTT.

This clonotype was counted many times. This rearrangement joins TRBV12-3 or TRBV12-4 to TRBJ2-5; D call uncertain. Trimming took off 2 bases at V and 5 bases at J, with 9 bases between the two ends. The CDR3 sequence is 13 residues long. The CDR3 region is CASSLLAKETQYF. The CDR3, as DNA: TGTGCCAGCAGTTTACTTGCCAAGGAGACCCAGTACTTC.

J is TRBJ2-5 and V is TRBV28; TRBD1 matches at 9 bases. V lost 6 bases, J lost 2 bases, and 13 bases stayed unmatched. There are 17 residues in the CDR3. Germline V gene lookup returns CDR1 MDHEN and CDR2 SYDVKM. The CDR3 here is CASRSLGQGRRQETQYF. The CDR3 DNA is TGTGCCAGCAGATCCCTGGGACAGGGTCGACGGCAAGAGACCCAGTACTTC.

In its sample, this clonotype was seen many times. This sequence joins TRBV19 and TRBJ1-5; 9 nucleotides align to TRBD1. Losses at the gene ends were 10 bases for V and 5 bases for J; bases not matched to a gene: 6. The CDR3 runs 13 residues. The germline V gene encodes CDR1 LNHDA and CDR2 SQIVND (reference sequence). This CDR3 is CATLDRGYQPQHF. The CDR3 DNA reads as TGTGCCACCCTGGACAGGGGCTATCAGCCCCAGCATTTT.

The rearrangement links TRBV7-9 to TRBJ2-2, with 9 positions matching TRBD2. Trimming at V came to 3 bases and at J to 6 bases, leaving 8 bases not matched to a gene. Germline CDR1 is SEHNR and CDR2 is FQNEAQ (reference sequence). CDR3 length: 16 residues. CDR3 in amino acids: CASSFVPGLAPGELFF. The CDR3 DNA reads as TGTGCCAGCAGCTTCGTCCCGGGACTAGCCCCCGGGGAGCTGTTTTTT. The full variable domain, in which reference TRBV7-9 and TRBJ2-2 provide the parts outside the CDR3, is DTGVSQNPRHKITKRGQNVTFRCDPISEHNRLYWYRQTLGQGPEFLTYFQNEAQLEKSRLLSDRFSAERPKGSFSTLEIQRTEQGDSAMYLCASSFVPGLAPGELFFGEGSRLTVL.

This clonotype occurred many times. This chain links TRBV29-1 with TRBJ2-2, with D perhaps TRBD2 (5 bases). The CDR3 sequence is 15 residues long. Germline assignment: CDR1 SQVTM and CDR2 ANQGSEA. The V and J ends lost 1 base and 1 base respectively, with 10 bases between them. The CDR3 DNA sequence: TGCAGCGTTGAAGGTAGAGCGGAGAACACCGGGGAGCTGTTTTTT. Its protein is CSVEGRAENTGELFF.

This clonotype was counted many times. The chain carries TRBV3-1 and TRBJ2-2; D gene unclear. CDR3 size: 15 residues. Per germline, CDR1 LGHDT and CDR2 YNNKEL (reference sequence). V gave up 5 bases and J gave up 5 bases, with 15 bases separating them. The CDR3 loop reads CASSSNYEDTGELFF. The CDR3 nucleotides read TGTGCCAGCAGCTCCAACTACGAGGATACCGGGGAGCTGTTTTTT. The full variable domain, rest sourced from reference TRBV3-1 and TRBJ2-2, is DTAVSQTPKYLVTQMGNDKSIKCEQNLGHDTMYWYKQDSKKFLKIMFSYNNKELIINETVPNRFSPKSPDKAHLNLHINSLELGDSAVYFCASSSNYEDTGELFFGEGSRLTVL.

The chain employs TRBV6-1 and TRBJ1-1; D perhaps matches TRBD1 (5 bases). V lost 6 bases to trimming and J lost 3 bases, with 14 bases between them. This CDR3 contains 14 residues. CDR1 and CDR2 from the germline V gene are MNHNS and SASEGT. The CDR3 bases are TGTGCCAGCAGCATCGGAGGGGAATACACTGAAGCTTTCTTT. Protein: CASSIGGEYTEAFF.

This clonotype has a count of ten or more. This chain connects TRBV28 to TRBJ2-3; no definite D call. The CDR3 extends over 13 amino acids. Deletions cut 2 bases from V and 6 bases from J, with 9 bases between. Germline loops: CDR1 MDHEN, CDR2 SYDVKM. The CDR3 is CASSLQSPDTQYF. CDR3 nucleotide sequence: TGTGCCAGCAGTTTACAGAGTCCGGATACGCAGTATTTT.

This clonotype was counted at least ten times. The V gene is TRBV6-5, the J gene TRBJ2-5; possibly TRBD1 for D (6 bases). The germline CDR1 and CDR2 sequences are MNHEY and SVGAGI. V lost 4 bases to trimming and J lost 5 bases, with 17 bases between them. The CDR3 has 15 amino acids. The DNA of the CDR3 is TGTGCCAGCAGTTTCACGACAGGTAACCGGGAGACCCAGTACTTC. Translated: CASSFTTGNRETQYF.

In this sample, this clonotype turned up many times. The rearrangement uses TRBV7-3 and TRBJ2-2, with D hard to call. The V gene lost 5 bases and the J gene lost 7 bases, with 20 bases spanning the gap. In germline, CDR1 is SGHTA, CDR2 FQGTGA. The CDR3 totals 16 residues. CDR3 bases: TGTGCCAGCAGCCCAGCCAAGGGCCAATTGAGCGGGGAGCTGTTTTTT. The encoded protein is CASSPAKGQLSGELFF.

This clonotype is termed medium-sized. The V gene is TRBV9, the J gene TRBJ2-7, with D perhaps TRBD1 or TRBD2 (5 bases each). Germline V CDR1 and CDR2: SGDLS, YYNGEE. The ends were cut back, 3 bases at V and 5 bases at J, with 9 bases in the middle. This CDR3 has 12 amino acids. CDR3 sequence reads: CASSGGIDEQYF. DNA for the CDR3: TGTGCCAGCAGCGGGGGGATCGACGAGCAGTACTTC.

This clonotype was counted many times. The chain carries TRBV5-1 and TRBJ1-6, with D perhaps matching TRBD1 (5 bases). CDR1 SGHRS and CDR2 YFSETQ come from the germline V gene. The V end was cut by 1 base, the J end by 1 base, with 6 bases between. This CDR3 is 15 amino acids long. CDR3 nucleotides: TGCGCCAGCAGCTTGTCAGGGTCCTATAATTCACCCCTCCACTTT. Protein product: CASSLSGSYNSPLHF.

This clonotype was seen many times. The rearrangement joins TRBV18 to TRBJ2-3; the D is unclear. The germline V and J ends were trimmed by 0 bases and 1 base, with 8 bases remaining between them. The CDR3 consists of 15 residues. Germline loops: CDR1 KGHSH, CDR2 LQKENI. The DNA for the CDR3 is TGTGCCAGCTCACCACCGGCCAGCGGCACAGATACGCAGTATTTT. Its protein product is CASSPPASGTDTQYF.

This clonotype was recorded many times. The chain couples TRBV5-1 to TRBJ2-7; 8 nucleotides line up with TRBD1. From germline, CDR1 is SGHRS and CDR2 YFSETQ. Trimming at V came to 5 bases and at J to 3 bases, leaving 10 bases not matched to a gene. The CDR3 loop spans 15 amino acids. CDR3 sequence reads: CASRVSDRDFYEQYF. The CDR3 DNA reads TGCGCCAGCAGGGTATCGGACAGGGACTTCTACGAGCAGTACTTC.

This clonotype was seen repeatedly, ten times or more. The rearrangement joins TRBV24-1 to TRBJ2-5, with D perhaps being TRBD1 or TRBD2 (5 bases each). Germline lookup yields CDR1 KGHDR and CDR2 SFDVKD. The CDR3 sequence is 16 residues long. Trimming took 9 bases from V and 0 from J, leaving 19 bases between them. CDR3 protein: CATLTGAPENQETQYF. In nucleotides, the CDR3 is TGTGCCACCTTAACCGGGGCCCCTGAGAACCAAGAGACCCAGTACTTC.

This clonotype came up many times. V is TRBV19 and J is TRBJ2-1; no definite D call. The V and J ends lost 3 bases and 4 bases respectively, with 7 bases between them. Per the germline V gene, CDR1 is LNHDA and CDR2 is SQIVND (reference sequence). CDR3 length: 13 residues. CDR3 amino acids: CASSIGGYNEQFF. DNA of the CDR3: TGTGCCAGTAGTATCGGCGGTTACAATGAGCAGTTCTTC.

This clonotype came up many times. This chain connects TRBV13 to TRBJ2-1, with 14 bases that match TRBD2. The CDR3 covers 17 residues. CDR1 and CDR2 (germline): PRHDT, FYEKMQ (reference sequence). J gave up 10 bases and V 3 bases, and 11 bases lay outside the gene matches. CDR3 DNA sequence: TGTGCCAGCAGCTTTGGACTAGCGGGGGGATCGGGCGACGAGCAGTTCTTC. Protein sequence: CASSFGLAGGSGDEQFF. The full variable domain, completed using reference TRBV13 and TRBJ2-1, is AAGVIQSPRHLIKEKRETATLKCYPIPRHDTVYWYQQGPGQDPQFLISFYEKMQSDKGSIPDRFSAQQFSDYHSELNMSSLELGDSALYFCASSFGLAGGSGDEQFFGPGTRLTVL.

Ten or more counts support this clonotype. V and J are TRBV7-2 and TRBJ2-5; D possibly corresponds to TRBD2 (6 bases). Per the germline V gene, CDR1 is SGHTA and CDR2 is FQGNSA. Trimming stripped 1 base from V and 2 bases from J, with 17 bases between. The length of the CDR3 is 17 residues. CDR3 amino acids: CASSLGGLLGTQETQYF. DNA for the CDR3: TGTGCCAGCAGCTTAGGAGGCCTACTAGGGACTCAAGAGACCCAGTACTTC.

This clonotype was counted between two and nine times. The genes are TRBV3-1 and TRBJ2-5; D uncertain. V lost 4 bases, J lost 1 base, and 7 bases lay in between. The CDR3 extends over 13 amino acids. Germline loops: CDR1 LGHDT, CDR2 YNNKEL (reference sequence). CDR3 DNA sequence: TGTGCCAGCAGCCTCGTTGGCCAAGAGACCCAGTACTTC. Its protein product is CASSLVGQETQYF.

This clonotype was recorded at least ten times. The chain is built from TRBV28 and TRBJ1-1, with D uncertain. Germline loops: CDR1 MDHEN, CDR2 SYDVKM. CDR3 length equals 13 residues. V dropped 6 bases and J dropped 1 base, with 9 bases sitting between them. The CDR3 DNA sequence: TGTGCCAGCAGGGACGGAAGGAACACTGAAGCTTTCTTT. It is translated as CASRDGRNTEAFF.